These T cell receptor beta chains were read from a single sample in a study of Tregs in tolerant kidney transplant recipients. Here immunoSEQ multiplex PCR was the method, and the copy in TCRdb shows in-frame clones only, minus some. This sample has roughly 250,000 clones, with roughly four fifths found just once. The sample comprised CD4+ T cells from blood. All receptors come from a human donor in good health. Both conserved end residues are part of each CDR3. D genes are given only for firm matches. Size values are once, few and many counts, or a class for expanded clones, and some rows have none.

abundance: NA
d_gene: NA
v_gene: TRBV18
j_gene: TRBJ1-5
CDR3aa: CASSADLAYQPQHF
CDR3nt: TGTGCCAGCTCGGCGGACCTCGCATATCAGCCCCAGCATTTT

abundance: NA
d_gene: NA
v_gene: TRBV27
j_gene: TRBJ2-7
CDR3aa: CASSLLAGWYEQYF
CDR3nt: TGTGCCAGCAGTTTATTGGCAGGGTGGTACGAGCAGTACTTC

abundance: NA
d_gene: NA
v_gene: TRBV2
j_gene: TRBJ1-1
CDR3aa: CASSEQGGDTEAFF
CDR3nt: TGTGCCAGCAGTGAACAGGGAGGAGACACTGAAGCTTTCTTT

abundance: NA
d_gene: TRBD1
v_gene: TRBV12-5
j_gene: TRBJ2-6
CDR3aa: CASGSYRGYISSGANVLTF
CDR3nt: TGTGCTAGTGGTTCTTACAGGGGTTATATTAGCTCTGGGGCCAACGTCCTGACTTTC

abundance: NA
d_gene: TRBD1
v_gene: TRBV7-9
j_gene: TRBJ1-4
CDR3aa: CASSFPQGAGEKLFF
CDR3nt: TGTGCCAGCAGCTTCCCACAGGGGGCAGGGGAAAAACTGTTTTTT

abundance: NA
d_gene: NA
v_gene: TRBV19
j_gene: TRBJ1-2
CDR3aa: CASKTGGYGYTF
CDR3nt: TGTGCCAGTAAGACAGGTGGATATGGCTACACCTTC

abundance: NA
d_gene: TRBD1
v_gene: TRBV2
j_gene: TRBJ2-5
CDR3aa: CASRQGETQYF
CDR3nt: TGTGCCAGCAGACAGGGGGAGACCCAGTACTTC

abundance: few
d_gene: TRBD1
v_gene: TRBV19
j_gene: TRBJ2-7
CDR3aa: CASSTTGTGGYEQYF
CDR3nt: TGTGCCAGTAGTACAACCGGGACAGGGGGCTACGAGCAGTACTTC

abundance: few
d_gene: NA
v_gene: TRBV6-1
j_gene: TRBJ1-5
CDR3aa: CASSEARPQHF
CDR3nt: TGTGCCAGCAGTGAAGCGCGGCCCCAGCATTTT

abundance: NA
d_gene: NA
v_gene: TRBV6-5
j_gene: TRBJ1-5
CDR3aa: CASSYSIRQSNQPQHF
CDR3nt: TGTGCCAGCAGTTACTCGATTCGGCAGTCTAATCAGCCCCAGCATTTT

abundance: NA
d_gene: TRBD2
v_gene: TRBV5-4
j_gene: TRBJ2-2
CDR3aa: CASRLAGASGELFF
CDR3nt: TGTGCCAGCAGACTAGCGGGAGCGTCCGGGGAGCTGTTTTTT

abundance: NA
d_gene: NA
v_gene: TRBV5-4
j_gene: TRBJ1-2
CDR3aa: CASSRGDMRYGYTF
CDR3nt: TGTGCCAGCAGCCGGGGGGACATGCGCTATGGCTACACCTTC

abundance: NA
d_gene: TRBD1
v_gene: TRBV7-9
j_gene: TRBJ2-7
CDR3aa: CASSLERTGGSYEQYF
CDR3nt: TGTGCCAGCAGCTTAGAACGGACAGGGGGTTCCTACGAGCAGTACTTC

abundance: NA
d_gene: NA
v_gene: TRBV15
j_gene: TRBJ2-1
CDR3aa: CATSSIGQFYNEQFF
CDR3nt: TGTGCCACCTCCAGTATCGGGCAGTTTTACAATGAGCAGTTCTTC

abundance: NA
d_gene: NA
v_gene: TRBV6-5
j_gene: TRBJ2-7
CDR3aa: CASSSVGTIYEQYF
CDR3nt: TGTGCCAGCAGTTCCGTCGGGACAATCTACGAGCAGTACTTC

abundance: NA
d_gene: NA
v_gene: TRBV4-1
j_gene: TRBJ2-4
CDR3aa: CASSQGQGLLAKNIQYF
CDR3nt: TGCGCCAGCAGCCAAGGACAGGGACTACTAGCCAAAAACATTCAGTACTTC

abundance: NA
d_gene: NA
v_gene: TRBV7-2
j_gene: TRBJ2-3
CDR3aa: CASSWGVSTDTQYF
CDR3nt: TGTGCCAGCAGCTGGGGAGTTTCCACAGATACGCAGTATTTT

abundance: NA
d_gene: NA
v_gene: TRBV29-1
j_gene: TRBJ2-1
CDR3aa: CSVSNSGVDEQFF
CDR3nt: TGCAGCGTTAGTAACAGTGGAGTCGATGAGCAGTTCTTC

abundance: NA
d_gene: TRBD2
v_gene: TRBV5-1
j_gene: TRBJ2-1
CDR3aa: CASSWTSGGSSYNEQFF
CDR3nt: TGCGCCAGCAGCTGGACTAGCGGGGGAAGCTCCTACAATGAGCAGTTCTTC

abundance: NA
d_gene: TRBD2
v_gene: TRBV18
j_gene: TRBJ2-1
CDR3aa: CASSPGSGRGDEQFF
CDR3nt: TGTGCCAGCTCACCGGGCAGCGGGAGAGGGGATGAGCAGTTCTTC

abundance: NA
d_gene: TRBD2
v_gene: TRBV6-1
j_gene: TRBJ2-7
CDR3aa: CASQFSSGRGEQYF
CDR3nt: TGTGCCAGCCAGTTCTCTAGCGGGAGAGGCGAGCAGTACTTC

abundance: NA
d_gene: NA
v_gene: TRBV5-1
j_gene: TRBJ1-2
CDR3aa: CASSFQLGANYGYTF
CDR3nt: TGCGCCAGCTCCTTCCAGCTAGGGGCTAACTATGGCTACACCTTC

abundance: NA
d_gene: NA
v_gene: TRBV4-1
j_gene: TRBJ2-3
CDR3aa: CASSPPTDTQYF
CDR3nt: TGCGCCAGCAGCCCGCCCACAGATACGCAGTATTTT

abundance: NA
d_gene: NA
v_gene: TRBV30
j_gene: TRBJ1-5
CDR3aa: CAWSLDTLSNQPQHF
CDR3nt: TGTGCCTGGAGCCTCGACACACTTAGCAATCAGCCCCAGCATTTT

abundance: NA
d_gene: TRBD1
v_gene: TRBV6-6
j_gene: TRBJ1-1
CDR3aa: CASARDRVVTTEAFF
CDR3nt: TGTGCCAGCGCCCGAGACAGGGTTGTGACGACTGAAGCTTTCTTT

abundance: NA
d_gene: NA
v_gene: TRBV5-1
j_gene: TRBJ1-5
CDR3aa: CASSWTGNQPQHF
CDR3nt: TGCGCCAGCAGCTGGACAGGCAATCAGCCCCAGCATTTT

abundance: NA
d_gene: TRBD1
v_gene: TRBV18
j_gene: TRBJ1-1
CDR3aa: CASSYQQGENTEAFF
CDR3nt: TGTGCCAGCTCATACCAACAGGGGGAGAACACTGAAGCTTTCTTT